This TCR beta chain was sequenced for a study of T cells in Graves' hyperthyroidism and ophthalmopathy. The V end was cut by 3 bases, the J end by 3 bases, with 13 bases between. This CDR3 has 15 amino acids. With regard to this clonotype: What it binds is not known.

Study findings and constraints: Model output signaled ophthalmopathy a median roughly 6 months ahead of onset. Most expanded thyroid clonotypes above 0.001 recurred in blood.

The source material, RNA transcripts, was used to amplify TCR beta CDR3 regions. The study used the HTBI primer set for a first-round RT-PCR of the TCR CDR3. TCRdb passed the multiplex PCR reads through MiXCR, listing each CDR3 protein once. The data contain about 740,000 distinct CDR3 sequences, 14% of them seen just once; the ten biggest clones take up around 9.6%. This sequence was found in a woman younger than 30 with Graves' hyperthyroidism. Material: blood. J is TRBJ2-3 and V is TRBV12-3 or TRBV12-4, with no clear D. The CDR3 sequence is CASSFGQLLTDTQYF. CDR3 sequence (DNA): TGTGCCAGCAGTTTTGGGCAGCTCTTGACAGATACGCAGTATTTT.